Following are 15 T cell receptor beta chains from one sample sequenced in a study of CD8 T cells in ankylosing spondylitis. From the 5' RACE reads, TCRdb called clonotypes with MiXCR, one entry per CDR3 protein. The table lists about 400,000 distinct CDR3 sequences, roughly 20% of them singletons. The sequenced sample was blood, either unsorted or a sorted T cell fraction (not recorded which). The receptors originated from a male donor with ankylosing spondylitis or in good health (not recorded which).

The chain employs TRBV29-1 and TRBJ2-7, with D unclear. The CDR3 consists of 13 residues. CDR1 is SQVTM and CDR2 is ANQGSEA in the germline V gene. V lost 4 bases to trimming and J lost 0 bases, with 10 bases between them. CDR3 DNA sequence: TGCAGCGTTGTAACAGTGGCCTCCTACGAGCAGTACTTC. Amino acid sequence: CSVVTVASYEQYF.

The V and J genes are TRBV28 and TRBJ2-2; D is unclear. The length of the CDR3 is 15 residues. Germline CDR1 is MDHEN and CDR2 is SYDVKM. V lost 6 bases and J 4 bases, leaving 15 bases between the germline ends. The CDR3 is CASRLYVGGTGELFF. The CDR3, as DNA: TGTGCCAGCAGACTCTACGTGGGCGGCACCGGGGAGCTGTTTTTT.

This chain links TRBV10-3 with TRBJ2-7, with D hard to call. Germline loops: CDR1 ENHRY, CDR2 SYGVKD. This CDR3 is built from 15 residues. V lost 3 bases to trimming and J lost 0 bases, with 12 bases between them. CDR3 in DNA: TGTGCCATCAGTGATGGATCCCCAGGCTCCTACGAGCAGTACTTC. This gives the protein CAISDGSPGSYEQYF.

This chain links TRBV6-1 with TRBJ2-3; the D call may be TRBD1 or TRBD2 (5 bases each). The CDR3 spans 14 residues. CDR1 MNHNS and CDR2 SASEGT come from the germline V gene. Trimming cost V 7 bases and J 4 bases, with 15 bases left between them. CDR3 in amino acids: CASTRLGTPDTQYF. The CDR3 nucleotides read TGTGCCAGCACACGCCTCGGGACCCCAGATACGCAGTATTTT.

Ten or more counts support this clonotype. The gene calls are TRBV12-3 or TRBV12-4 and TRBJ2-5, with a possible D match to TRBD1 (5 bases). The CDR3 spans 14 residues. With 0 bases removed from V and 5 bases from J, the gap between germline ends came to 10 bases. DNA for the CDR3: TGTGCCAGCAGTTTAGCAGGGGCACGGGAGACCCAGTACTTC. It is translated as CASSLAGARETQYF.

V usage is TRBV27 and J usage is TRBJ2-7, with 9 bases aligning to TRBD1. There are 16 residues in the CDR3. V was clipped by 0 bases and J by 3 bases; unmatched bases: 6. Germline V gene sequence: CDR1 MNHEY, CDR2 SMNVEV (reference sequence). Here the CDR3 reads CASSLSIGDRDYEQYF. CDR3 in DNA: TGTGCCAGCAGTTTATCGATAGGGGACAGGGACTACGAGCAGTACTTC.

The V and J genes are TRBV6-1 and TRBJ2-7; D is perhaps TRBD1 (6 bases). The CDR3 contains 14 residues. The V end was cut by 6 bases, the J end by 2 bases, with 14 bases between. Germline CDR1 and CDR2: MNHNS and SASEGT. CDR3 loop: CASSLTRDTYEQYF. CDR3 in DNA: TGTGCCAGCAGCCTGACACGGGACACCTACGAGCAGTACTTC.

A few counts support this clonotype. The V gene is TRBV27, the J gene TRBJ1-2; TRBD1 matches 12 bases. Germline assignment: CDR1 MNHEY and CDR2 SMNVEV (reference sequence). V lost 8 bases and J lost 4; bases outside the gene matches: 2. The CDR3 is made up of 13 amino acids. CDR3 loop: CASRDRGPYGYTF. The CDR3 DNA reads TGTGCCAGCCGGGACAGGGGGCCCTATGGCTACACCTTC.

This clonotype has just a few counts. The chain has TRBV20-1 and TRBJ2-1; D may be TRBD1 (6 bases). V dropped 6 bases and J dropped 1 base, with 16 bases sitting between them. Germline CDR1 is DFQATT and CDR2 is SNEGSKA (reference sequence). This CDR3 spans 15 amino acids. CDR3 nucleotides: TGCAGTGCGAGCCAAGGGGGAGCGTCCTACAATGAGCAGTTCTTC. Translating it yields CSASQGGASYNEQFF.

This clonotype was detected only a few times. The V gene is TRBV4-1, the J gene TRBJ2-5, with 12 bases identical to TRBD2. This CDR3 has 16 amino acids. Unmatched junction bases numbered 1, after V lost 0 bases and J lost 2 bases. CDR1 is MGHRA, CDR2 YSYEKL, per germline. The CDR3 coding sequence is TGCGCCAGCAGCCAAGAGGGGACTAGCGGGCAAGAGACCCAGTACTTC. It is translated as CASSQEGTSGQETQYF.

This clonotype was seen a handful of times. The V call is TRBV20-1, the J call TRBJ2-2, with 9 positions matching TRBD1. V was clipped by 1 base and J by 4 bases; unmatched bases: 10. The CDR3 has 17 amino acids. Germline V gene lookup returns CDR1 DFQATT and CDR2 SNEGSKA (reference sequence). CDR3 bases: TGCAGTGCTAGAGGGAGGGGGGACAGGGTATCCACCGGGGAGCTGTTTTTT. This encodes CSARGRGDRVSTGELFF.

This clonotype has a handful of counts. This sequence joins TRBV29-1 and TRBJ2-7; D is possibly TRBD1 (5 bases). The germline gives CDR1 SQVTM, CDR2 ANQGSEA. Between the trimmed V and J ends, which lost 4 bases and 0 bases, there was a span of 25 bases. This CDR3 has 18 residues. The CDR3: CSVVFVGHARLSSYEQYF. Written as DNA, the CDR3 is TGCAGCGTTGTATTCGTGGGGCATGCGCGACTGAGCTCCTACGAGCAGTACTTC.

The chain carries TRBV7-9 and TRBJ2-7, with a possible D match to TRBD1 (6 bases). Looked up from germline, CDR1 is SEHNR and CDR2 is FQNEAQ (reference sequence). The V end lost 5 bases, the J end lost 2 bases, and 7 bases lay between the germline ends. The CDR3 contains 12 residues. The CDR3 loop is CASSGDTYEQYF. CDR3 in DNA: TGTGCCAGCAGCGGGGACACCTACGAGCAGTACTTC. Full variable domain (outside the CDR3, taken from reference TRBV7-9 and TRBJ2-7): DTGVSQNPRHKITKRGQNVTFRCDPISEHNRLYWYRQTLGQGPEFLTYFQNEAQLEKSRLLSDRFSAERPKGSFSTLEIQRTEQGDSAMYLCASSGDTYEQYFGPGTRLTVT.

The rearrangement uses TRBV7-2 and TRBJ2-1; 7 bases fit TRBD1. The length of the CDR3 is 14 residues. J gave up 7 bases and V 4 bases, and 7 bases lay outside the gene matches. Germline loops: CDR1 SGHTA, CDR2 FQGNSA. DNA for the CDR3: TGTGCCAGCAGCTCCCCGACAGGGATGAATGAGCAGTTCTTC. Translating it yields CASSSPTGMNEQFF.

V and J are TRBV3-1 and TRBJ2-4; the D gene is possibly TRBD1 (6 bases). Germline CDR1 is LGHDT and CDR2 is YNNKEL (reference sequence). The CDR3 extends over 15 amino acids. V gave up 1 base and J gave up 4 bases, with 11 bases separating them. The CDR3 region has the DNA TGTGCCAGCAGCCAAGTGGCAGGGGTGAAAAACATTCAGTACTTC. Translating it yields CASSQVAGVKNIQYF.